This passage covers 32 T cell receptor beta chains from one sample sequenced in a study of blood T cell repertoires in COVID-19. Clones were sequenced by immunoSEQ multiplex PCR, and TCRdb holds only the in-frame ones, with some missing. The table lists roughly 150,000 clones, about 88% of them singletons. Sequenced material: peripheral blood. Source of these receptors: a woman of 80 years or more with COVID-19, enrolled during active disease.

This clone appeared a few times. The chain couples TRBV6-6 to TRBJ2-7, with 10 positions matching TRBD2. The V and J ends lost 7 bases and 5 bases, in that order; junction bases with no gene match: 8. In germline, CDR1 is MNHNY, CDR2 SVGAGI (reference sequence). The CDR3 covers 14 residues. CDR3 coding DNA: TGTGCCAGCAACCTAGCGGGAGTACGAAACGAGCAGTACTTC. Its protein is CASNLAGVRNEQYF.

The V call is TRBV7-6, the J call TRBJ1-1; tentatively, D is TRBD1 (6 bases). Trimming stripped 1 base from V and 0 bases from J, with 9 bases between. Germline CDR1 is SGHVS and CDR2 is FNYEAQ. There are 15 residues in the CDR3. Here the CDR3 reads CASSLGGRMNTEAFF. The CDR3 nucleotides are TGTGCCAGCAGCTTAGGGGGGCGTATGAACACTGAAGCTTTCTTT.

The chain employs TRBV2 and TRBJ1-5; 10 bases match TRBD1. The germline V gene has CDR1 SNHLY and CDR2 FYNNEI. This CDR3 contains 13 residues. Trimming cost V 11 bases and J 4 bases; bases outside gene matches: 5. DNA of the CDR3: TGTGCCGGGGGGACAGGGGAGAATCAGCCCCAGCATTTT. This sequence encodes CAGGTGENQPQHF.

The chain carries TRBV21-1 and TRBJ2-7; no check of the table's D call, TRBD2, against the DNA was made. TRBV21-1 is classified as a pseudogene. The CDR3 extends over 13 amino acids. The CDR3 spells CASSVRTSHEQYF. CDR3 coding DNA: TGTGCCAGCAGCGTTCGGACTAGCCACGAGCAGTACTTC.

The gene calls are TRBV6-2 or TRBV6-3 and TRBJ2-3, with 7 positions matching TRBD2. The germline gives CDR1 MNHEY, CDR2 SVGEGT. The CDR3 is 21 residues long. The V gene end was trimmed by 4 bases and the J gene end by 2 bases; junction bases not matched to a gene: 24. CDR3 loop: CASSFRIDQRDRSRSTDTQYF. For the CDR3, the DNA is TGTGCCAGCAGTTTCCGTATCGATCAGCGGGATAGAAGCCGCTCCACAGATACGCAGTATTTT.

This sequence joins TRBV5-1 and TRBJ1-3, with D uncertain. Germline V gene lookup returns CDR1 SGHRS and CDR2 YFSETQ. V dropped 0 bases and J dropped 4 bases, with 14 bases sitting between them. The CDR3 spans 16 residues. This CDR3 is CASSLAGGRLGNTIYF. CDR3 in DNA: TGCGCCAGCAGCTTGGCCGGAGGCAGGTTGGGAAACACCATATATTTT.

Of note for this clone: The germline gene is not matched at one end of the junction; a read error may be the cause. Other DNA sequences in the same sample also yield this CDR3. The CDR3 sequence: CASTLSGRQGGTEAFF. The CDR3 DNA follows: TGTGCCAGCACACTGTCTGGCAGACAGGGGGGGACTGAAGCTTTTTTT. V usage is TRBV11-2 and J usage is TRBJ1-1; 9 positions match TRBD1. CDR1 is SGHAT, CDR2 FQNNGV, per germline. The CDR3 runs 16 residues.

The V call is TRBV19, the J call TRBJ2-1; D is uncertain. The CDR3 totals 11 residues. Germline CDR1 is LNHDA and CDR2 is SQIVND (reference sequence). V dropped 3 bases and J dropped 8 bases, with 5 bases sitting between them. CDR3 sequence reads: CASSISHEQFF. Here the CDR3 DNA reads TGTGCCAGTAGTATCTCCCATGAGCAGTTCTTC.

The rearrangement links TRBV5-1 to TRBJ2-5; D is unclear. The germline V and J ends were trimmed by 1 base and 2 bases, with 6 bases remaining between them. The CDR3 length is 13 residues. Germline CDR1 is SGHRS and CDR2 is YFSETQ. The CDR3 here is CASSLQAQETQYF. The CDR3 nucleotides are TGCGCCAGCAGCTTGCAGGCTCAAGAGACCCAGTACTTC.

This clone was recorded only once. The chain has TRBV6-2 or TRBV6-3 and TRBJ2-4, with D possibly matching TRBD1 (6 bases). Germline V CDR1 and CDR2: MNHEY, SVGEGT. Trimming left V 4 bases short and J 9 bases short, with 10 bases between. This CDR3 is 12 amino acids long. This chain's CDR3 is CASSFGQSIQYF. DNA of the CDR3: TGTGCCAGCAGTTTTGGACAGAGCATTCAGTACTTC.

V and J are TRBV2 and TRBJ1-2, with D unclear. Germline lookup yields CDR1 SNHLY and CDR2 FYNNEI. Trimming took off 2 bases at V and 8 bases at J, with 15 bases between the two ends. The CDR3 has 14 amino acids. The DNA of the CDR3 is TGTGCCAGCAGTGAAATCGCCTCCCAGGCGGGCTACACCTTC. Protein: CASSEIASQAGYTF.

This clone has only one observation. The chain recombines TRBV6-2 or TRBV6-3 with TRBJ1-1, with unresolved D. The ends were cut back, 2 bases at V and 1 base at J, with 11 bases in the middle. The CDR3 contains 15 residues. CDR1 MNHEY and CDR2 SVGEGT come from the germline V gene. CDR3 residues: CASSYIPRGNTEAFF. The CDR3 nucleotides are TGTGCCAGCAGTTACATCCCGCGGGGGAACACTGAAGCTTTCTTT.

This chain joins TRBV27 and TRBJ2-5; 10 nucleotides line up with TRBD2. CDR3 size: 15 residues. J was trimmed by 3 bases and V by 6 bases; bases with no gene match: 7. Germline V lookup: CDR1 MNHEY, CDR2 SMNVEV (reference sequence). CDR3 sequence (DNA): TGTGCCAGCAGGGGAGCGGGAGGGCCGGAAGAGACCCAGTACTTC. As protein: CASRGAGGPEETQYF.

This clone appeared once. The gene calls are TRBV19 and TRBJ2-1; 14 bases are shared with TRBD2. After removal of 3 bases from V and 3 bases from J, the junction contained 4 bases not matched to a gene. The germline gives CDR1 LNHDA, CDR2 SQIVND (reference sequence). The length of the CDR3 is 17 residues. The CDR3, as DNA: TGTGCCAGTAGTATTGGACTAGCGGGAGGTAGCTACAATGAGCAGTTCTTC. Translating gives CASSIGLAGGSYNEQFF.

The gene calls are TRBV11-2 and TRBJ1-6; 9 bases fit TRBD1. After removal of 6 bases from V and 5 bases from J, the junction contained 5 bases not matched to a gene. The CDR3 is 15 residues long. Germline loops: CDR1 SGHAT, CDR2 FQNNGV. CDR3 region: CASSLRQGDNSPLHF. For the CDR3, the DNA is TGTGCCAGCAGTTTGCGACAGGGGGATAATTCACCCCTCCACTTT.

J is TRBJ2-7 and V is TRBV20-1; 11 nucleotides agree with TRBD2. The germline V gene has CDR1 DFQATT and CDR2 SNEGSKA (reference sequence). V lost 3 bases and J lost 2; bases outside the gene matches: 6. CDR3 length: 15 amino acids. The CDR3: CSASRPSGRTYEQYF. In nucleotides, the CDR3 is TGCAGTGCTAGTCGACCTAGCGGGAGGACCTACGAGCAGTACTTC.

This chain's CDR3 is CASRETTGQPQHF. CDR3 nucleotide sequence: TGTGCCAGCAGAGAGACGACTGGCCAGCCCCAGCATTTT. This chain connects TRBV6-5 to TRBJ1-5, with D uncertain. Trimming pared 6 bases from V and 7 bases from J, leaving 13 bases between. CDR3 size: 13 residues. CDR1 is MNHEY and CDR2 is SVGAGI in the germline V gene.

V and J are TRBV24-1 and TRBJ2-3; D gene uncertain. Germline loops: CDR1 KGHDR, CDR2 SFDVKD. The CDR3 sequence is 17 residues long. The V and J ends lost 2 bases and 1 base respectively, with 15 bases between them. The DNA of the CDR3 is TGTGCCACCAGTGATTCCAACCTGATGGCGGGCACAGATACGCAGTATTTT. It specifies CATSDSNLMAGTDTQYF.

The rearrangement joins TRBV10-3 to TRBJ1-5, with a weak D call TRBD1 (5 bases). From germline, CDR1 is ENHRY and CDR2 SYGVKD. The CDR3 is 16 amino acids. V lost 0 bases, J lost 6 bases, and 15 bases lay in between. The CDR3 spells CAISESGQGIGQPQHF. In nucleotides, the CDR3 is TGTGCCATCAGTGAGTCAGGGCAGGGAATCGGTCAGCCCCAGCATTTT.

This clone appeared a few times. V and J are TRBV5-1 and TRBJ1-4, with D perhaps TRBD1 (5 bases). Trimming stripped 3 bases from V and 7 bases from J, with 16 bases between. This CDR3 is built from 15 residues. Germline CDR1 SGHRS, CDR2 YFSETQ. The CDR3 DNA sequence: TGCGCCAGCAGCTCCCGGGGGAGTAGGGGTGAAAAACTGTTTTTT. Its protein product is CASSSRGSRGEKLFF. The full variable domain, completed using reference TRBV5-1 and TRBJ1-4, is KAGVTQTPRYLIKTRGQQVTLSCSPISGHRSVSWYQQTPGQGLQFLFEYFSETQRNKGNFPGRFSGRQFSNSRSEMNVSTLELGDSALYLCASSSRGSRGEKLFFGSGTQLSVL.

The chain joins TRBV6-2 or TRBV6-3 to TRBJ1-5, with D possibly TRBD1 on 5 matching bases. Germline assignment: CDR1 MNHEY and CDR2 SVGEGT. The CDR3 loop spans 17 amino acids. The ends were cut back, 5 bases at V and 0 bases at J, with 17 bases in the middle. Written as DNA, the CDR3 is TGTGCCAGCAGTAACCCCCGGGGGGTTACTAGCAATCAGCCCCAGCATTTT. Translation: CASSNPRGVTSNQPQHF.

The chain links TRBV19 to TRBJ2-1, with 16 bases identical to TRBD2. Germline V gene sequence: CDR1 LNHDA, CDR2 SQIVND (reference sequence). The CDR3 extends over 14 amino acids. The V gene end was trimmed by 4 bases and the J gene end by 10 bases; junction bases not matched to a gene: 1. The CDR3, as DNA: TGTGCCAGTAGTAAGGGACTAGCGGGAGGGGAGCAGTTCTTC. Translating gives CASSKGLAGGEQFF.

The chain is built from TRBV5-1 and TRBJ2-5, with TRBD1 identical over 7 bases. The length of the CDR3 is 13 residues. The germline gives CDR1 SGHRS, CDR2 YFSETQ. The V gene end was trimmed by 4 bases and the J gene end by 2 bases; junction bases not matched to a gene: 2. Here the CDR3 DNA reads TGCGCCAGCAGCCGGGACAGTCAAGAGACCCAGTACTTC. Encoded protein: CASSRDSQETQYF.

The chain joins TRBV5-8 to TRBJ1-2; tentatively, D is TRBD1 (6 bases). This CDR3 contains 17 residues. The V and J ends lost 6 bases and 7 bases respectively, with 28 bases between them. Germline V gene data show CDR1 as SGHTS and CDR2 as YDEGEE. In nucleotides, the CDR3 is TGTGCCAGCAACGAACGTGGGGGCTGGACAGCCTCGGGTGGCTACACCTTC. It encodes CASNERGGWTASGGYTF.

The CDR3: CSEGQGARNEQFF. The CDR3 coding sequence is TGCAGCGAGGGACAGGGGGCGCGGAATGAGCAGTTCTTC. The V gene is TRBV29-1, the J gene TRBJ2-1, with 12 nucleotides matching TRBD1. Unmatched junction bases numbered 5, after V lost 7 bases and J lost 7 bases. The CDR3 covers 13 residues. Germline loops: CDR1 SQVTM, CDR2 ANQGSEA.

A few counts support this clone. The V gene is TRBV12-5, the J gene TRBJ2-4; 12 nucleotides match TRBD2. Germline CDR1 LGHNT, CDR2 FRNRAP. V dropped 4 bases and J dropped 6; count of bases not matched to a gene: 4. This CDR3 comprises 15 residues. CDR3 sequence (DNA): TGTGCTAGTGGTTCCGGACTAGCGGGACGAAACATTCAGTACTTC. This codes for CASGSGLAGRNIQYF.

This clone is a singleton in its sample. The J gene is TRBJ2-7, the V gene TRBV3-1 (or the pseudogene TRBV3-2); maybe TRBD1 (6 bases). Trimming took 4 bases from V and 3 from J, leaving 13 bases between them. The CDR3 totals 14 residues. Germline V gene sequence: CDR1 LGHDT, CDR2 YNNKEL (reference sequence). CDR3 region: CASSRKTDSYEQYF. The CDR3 coding sequence is TGTGCCAGCAGCCGCAAAACGGACAGCTACGAGCAGTACTTC.

The chain has TRBV19 and TRBJ1-1; 9 positions match TRBD1. Germline CDR1 reads LNHDA; CDR2 reads SQIVND (reference sequence). This CDR3 is 14 amino acids long. J gave up 9 bases and V 1 base, and 6 bases lay outside the gene matches. CDR3 nucleotides: TGTGCCAGTAGTATAGCCGGGACAGGGAATCAAGCTTTCTTT. It encodes CASSIAGTGNQAFF.

The chain couples TRBV6-2 or TRBV6-3 to TRBJ2-3; 8 bases fit TRBD2. The CDR3 loop spans 15 amino acids. V lost 5 bases to trimming and J lost 6 bases; unmatched junction nucleotides: 10. Germline V gene sequence: CDR1 MNHEY, CDR2 SVGEGT. The CDR3 is CASSRVSGSADTQYF. The CDR3 nucleotides read TGTGCCAGCAGTAGGGTCAGCGGGAGCGCTGATACGCAGTATTTT.

There are a few counts of this clone. This rearrangement joins TRBV15 to TRBJ2-1; 11 nucleotides match TRBD1. With V trimmed by 1 base and J by 7 bases, 3 bases remained unmatched. This CDR3 is 15 amino acids long. Germline CDR1 reads LNHNV; CDR2 reads YYDKDF (reference sequence). The CDR3 DNA reads TGTGCCACCAGCAGAGCGGGACAGGGGGGAAATGAGCAGTTCTTC. This sequence encodes CATSRAGQGGNEQFF. Full variable domain (remainder filled in from reference TRBV15 and TRBJ2-1): DAMVIQNPRYQVTQFGKPVTLSCSQTLNHNVMYWYQQKSSQAPKLLFHYYDKDFNNEADTPDNFQSRRPNTSFCFLDIRSPGLGDTAMYLCATSRAGQGGNEQFFGPGTRLTVL.

This clone was seen once. This chain joins TRBV28 and TRBJ1-1, with 9 bases aligning to TRBD1. V trimming: 6 bases; J trimming: 4 bases; junction bases outside the gene matches: 3. Germline-derived CDR1 and CDR2 are MDHEN and SYDVKM. The CDR3 runs to 13 residues. The CDR3 DNA sequence: TGTGCCAGCAGCGACAGGGGGGTCACTGAAGCTTTCTTT. This translates into CASSDRGVTEAFF.

The V gene is TRBV9, the J gene TRBJ2-3; 8 nucleotides match TRBD1. The germline V gene has CDR1 SGDLS and CDR2 YYNGEE. This CDR3 region has 15 residues. V lost 0 bases, J lost 2 bases, and 2 bases stayed unmatched. This chain's CDR3 is CASSVVGQDTDTQYF. The CDR3 nucleotides are TGTGCCAGCAGCGTAGTGGGACAGGACACAGATACGCAGTATTTT.